The clone carrying this T cell receptor beta chain was recorded a few times. What it binds is unknown. Trimming pared 4 bases from V and 4 bases from J, leaving 17 bases between. Germline V lookup: CDR1 MNHEY, CDR2 SVGAGI. CDR3 length equals 17 residues. TCRdb fed the reads into MiXCR, producing one record per CDR3 protein. The sample carries roughly 920,000 distinct CDR3 sequences, roughly a third recorded once. This entry comes from a study of T cell repertoires in cytomegalovirus infection. General study findings and limits: People with CMV and the relevant HLA were identified by cumulative public TCR beta family frequency. The study found HLA-C-restricted CMV-specific TCR beta clonotypes dominating the ex vivo response.

The receptor's source is a human donor in good health (CMV status not recorded). Some clones in this sample may be carry-over from other donors' samples. V is TRBV6-5 and J is TRBJ2-6; no definite D call. The sequencing here drew on cultured CD8+ T cells from PBMCs, taken from culture after CMV antigen stimulation. CDR3 nucleotides: TGTGCCAGCAGTTTAAGTCTCCTTGAAGGAGGGGCCAACGTCCTGACTTTC. It is translated as CASSLSLLEGGANVLTF.